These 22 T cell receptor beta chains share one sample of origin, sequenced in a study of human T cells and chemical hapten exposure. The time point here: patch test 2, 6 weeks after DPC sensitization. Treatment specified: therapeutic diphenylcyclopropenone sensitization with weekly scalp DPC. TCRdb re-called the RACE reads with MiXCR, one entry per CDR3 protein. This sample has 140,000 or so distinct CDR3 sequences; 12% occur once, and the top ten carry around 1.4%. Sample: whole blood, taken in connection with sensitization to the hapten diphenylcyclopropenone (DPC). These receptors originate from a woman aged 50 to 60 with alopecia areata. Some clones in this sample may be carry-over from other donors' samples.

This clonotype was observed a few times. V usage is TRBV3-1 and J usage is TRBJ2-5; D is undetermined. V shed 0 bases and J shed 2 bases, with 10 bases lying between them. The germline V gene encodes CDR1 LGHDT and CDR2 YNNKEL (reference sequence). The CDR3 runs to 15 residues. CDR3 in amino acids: CASSQESHIQETQYF. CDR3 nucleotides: TGTGCCAGCAGCCAAGAATCCCACATTCAAGAGACCCAGTACTTC.

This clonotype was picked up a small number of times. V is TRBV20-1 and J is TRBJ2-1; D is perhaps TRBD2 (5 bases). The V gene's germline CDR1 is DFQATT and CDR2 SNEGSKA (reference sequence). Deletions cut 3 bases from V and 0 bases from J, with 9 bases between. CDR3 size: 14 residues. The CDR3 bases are TGCAGTGCTAGCGGGATAAGCTCCTACAATGAGCAGTTCTTC. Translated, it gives CSASGISSYNEQFF.

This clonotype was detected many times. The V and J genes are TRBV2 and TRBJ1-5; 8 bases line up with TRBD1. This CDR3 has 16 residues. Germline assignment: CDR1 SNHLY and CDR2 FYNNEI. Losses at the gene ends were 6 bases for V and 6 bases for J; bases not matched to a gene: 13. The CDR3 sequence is CASRPIDRGGGQPQHF. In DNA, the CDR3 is TGTGCCAGCAGGCCGATCGACAGGGGAGGGGGTCAGCCCCAGCATTTT.

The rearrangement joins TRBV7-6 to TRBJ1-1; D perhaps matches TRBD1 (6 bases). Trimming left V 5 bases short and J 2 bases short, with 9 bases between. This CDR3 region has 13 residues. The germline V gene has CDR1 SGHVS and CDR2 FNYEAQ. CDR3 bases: TGTGCCAGCAGCCACAGGGATAACACTGAAGCTTTCTTT. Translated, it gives CASSHRDNTEAFF. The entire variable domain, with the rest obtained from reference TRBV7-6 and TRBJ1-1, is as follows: GAGVSQSPRYKVTKRGQDVALRCDPISGHVSLYWYRQALGQGPEFLTYFNYEAQQDKSGLPNDRFSAERPEGSISTLTIQRTEQRDSAMYRCASSHRDNTEAFFGQGTRLTVV.

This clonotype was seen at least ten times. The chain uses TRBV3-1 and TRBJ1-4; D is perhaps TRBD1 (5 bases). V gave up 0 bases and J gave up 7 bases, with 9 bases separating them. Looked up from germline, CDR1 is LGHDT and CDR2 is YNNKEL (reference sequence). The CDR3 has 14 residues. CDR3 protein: CASSQDFGGEKLFF. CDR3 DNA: TGTGCCAGCAGCCAAGATTTCGGGGGTGAAAAACTGTTTTTT.

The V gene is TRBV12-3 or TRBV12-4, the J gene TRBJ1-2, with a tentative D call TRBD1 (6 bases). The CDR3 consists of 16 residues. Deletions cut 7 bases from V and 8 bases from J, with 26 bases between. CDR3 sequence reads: CASTSLPEGGRRGYTF. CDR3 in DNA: TGTGCCAGCACCTCTCTTCCGGAGGGGGGAAGGCGAGGCTACACCTTC.

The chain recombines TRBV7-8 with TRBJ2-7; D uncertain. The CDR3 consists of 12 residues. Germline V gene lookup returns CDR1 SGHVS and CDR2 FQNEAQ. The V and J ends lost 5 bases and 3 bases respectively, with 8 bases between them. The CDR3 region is CASSHQDYEQYF. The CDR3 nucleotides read TGTGCCAGCAGCCATCAGGACTACGAGCAGTACTTC.

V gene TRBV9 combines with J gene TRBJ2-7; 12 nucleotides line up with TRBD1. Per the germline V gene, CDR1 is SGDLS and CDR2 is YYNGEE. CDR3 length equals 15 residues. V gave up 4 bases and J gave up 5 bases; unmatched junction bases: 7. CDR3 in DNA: TGTGCCAGCAGCATAACCGGGACAGGGGGCCACGAGCAGTACTTC. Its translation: CASSITGTGGHEQYF.

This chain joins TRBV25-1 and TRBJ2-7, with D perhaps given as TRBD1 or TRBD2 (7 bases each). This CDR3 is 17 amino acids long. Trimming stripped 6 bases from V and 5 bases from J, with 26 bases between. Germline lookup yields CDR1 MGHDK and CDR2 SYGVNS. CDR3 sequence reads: CASRETGLGGRGHEQYF. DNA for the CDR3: TGTGCCAGCAGGGAGACAGGGCTCGGCGGGAGAGGCCACGAGCAGTACTTC.

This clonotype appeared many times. The DNA for the CDR3 is TGCAGCGTTCACACTAGCGGGAGTAATACGCAGTATTTT. Its protein is CSVHTSGSNTQYF. The chain combines TRBV29-1 with TRBJ2-3; 11 bases are shared with TRBD2. Germline CDR1 and CDR2: SQVTM and ANQGSEA. Trimming cost V 5 bases and J 7 bases; bases outside gene matches: 5. This CDR3 contains 13 residues.

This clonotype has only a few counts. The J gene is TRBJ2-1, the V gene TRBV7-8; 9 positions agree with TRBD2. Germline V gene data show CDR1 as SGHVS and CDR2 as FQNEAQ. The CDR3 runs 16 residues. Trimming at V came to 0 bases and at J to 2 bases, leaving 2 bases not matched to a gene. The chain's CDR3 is CASSLALAGPYNEQFF. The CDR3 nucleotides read TGTGCCAGCAGCTTAGCCCTAGCGGGACCCTACAATGAGCAGTTCTTC. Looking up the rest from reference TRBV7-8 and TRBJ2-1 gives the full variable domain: GAGVSQSPRYKVAKRGQDVALRCDPISGHVSLFWYQQALGQGPEFLTYFQNEAQLDKSGLPSDRFFAERPEGSVSTLKIQRTQQEDSAVYLCASSLALAGPYNEQFFGPGTRLTVL.

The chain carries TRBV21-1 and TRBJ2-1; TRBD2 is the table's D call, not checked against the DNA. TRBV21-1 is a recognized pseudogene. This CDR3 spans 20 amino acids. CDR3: CASSNEGLAGGVLSYNEQFF. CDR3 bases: TGTGCCAGCAGCAACGAGGGACTAGCGGGAGGCGTTCTCTCCTACAATGAGCAGTTCTTC.

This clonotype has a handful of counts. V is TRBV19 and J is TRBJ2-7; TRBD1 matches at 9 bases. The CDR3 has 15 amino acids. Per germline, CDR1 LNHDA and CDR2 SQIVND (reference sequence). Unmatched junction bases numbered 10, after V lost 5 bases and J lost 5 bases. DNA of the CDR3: TGTGCCAGTAGTCCGACCGGGACAGGGAAACACGAGCAGTACTTC. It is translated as CASSPTGTGKHEQYF.

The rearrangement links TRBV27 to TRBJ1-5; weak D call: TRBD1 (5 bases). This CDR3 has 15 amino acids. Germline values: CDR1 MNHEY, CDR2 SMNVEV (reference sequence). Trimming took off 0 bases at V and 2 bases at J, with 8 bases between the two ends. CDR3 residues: CASSLSGPGNQPQHF. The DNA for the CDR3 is TGTGCCAGCAGTTTATCGGGACCGGGCAATCAGCCCCAGCATTTT.

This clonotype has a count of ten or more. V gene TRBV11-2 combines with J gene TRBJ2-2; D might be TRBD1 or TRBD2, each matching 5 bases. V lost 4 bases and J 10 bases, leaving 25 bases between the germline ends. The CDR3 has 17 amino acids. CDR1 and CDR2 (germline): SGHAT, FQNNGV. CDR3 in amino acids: CASSSKGPGLRPEELFF. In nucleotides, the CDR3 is TGTGCCAGCAGCTCCAAGGGACCGGGTCTCAGACCCGAGGAGCTGTTTTTT.

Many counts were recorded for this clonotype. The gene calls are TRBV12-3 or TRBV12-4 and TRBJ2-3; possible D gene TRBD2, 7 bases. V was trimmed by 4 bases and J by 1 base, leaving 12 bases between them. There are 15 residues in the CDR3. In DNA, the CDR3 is TGTGCCAGCAGTTCCTCGGGGGGCCGCACAGATACGCAGTATTTT. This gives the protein CASSSSGGRTDTQYF.

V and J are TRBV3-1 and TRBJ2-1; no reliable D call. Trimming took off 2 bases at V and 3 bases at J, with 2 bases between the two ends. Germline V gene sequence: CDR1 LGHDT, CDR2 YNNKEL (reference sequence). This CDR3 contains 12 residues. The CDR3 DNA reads TGTGCCAGCAGCCAACTCTACAATGAGCAGTTCTTC. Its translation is CASSQLYNEQFF.

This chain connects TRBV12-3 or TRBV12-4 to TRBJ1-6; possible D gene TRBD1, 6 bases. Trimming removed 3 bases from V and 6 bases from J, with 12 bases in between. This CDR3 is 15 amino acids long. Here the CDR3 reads CASSFGRGGNSPLHF. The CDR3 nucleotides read TGTGCCAGCAGTTTCGGCAGGGGTGGTAATTCACCCCTCCACTTT.

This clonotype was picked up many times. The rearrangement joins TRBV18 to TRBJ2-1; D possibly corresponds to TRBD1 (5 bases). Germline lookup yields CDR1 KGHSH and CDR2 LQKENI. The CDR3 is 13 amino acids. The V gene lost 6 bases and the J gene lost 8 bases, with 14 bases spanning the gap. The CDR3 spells CASSPSGSDEQFF. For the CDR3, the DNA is TGTGCCAGCTCTCCTTCAGGGTCGGATGAGCAGTTCTTC. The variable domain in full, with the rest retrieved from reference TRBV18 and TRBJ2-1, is NAGVMQNPRHLVRRRGQEARLRCSPMKGHSHVYWYRQLPEEGLKFMVYLQKENIIDESGMPKERFSAEFPKEGPSILRIQQVVRGDSAAYFCASSPSGSDEQFFGPGTRLTVL.

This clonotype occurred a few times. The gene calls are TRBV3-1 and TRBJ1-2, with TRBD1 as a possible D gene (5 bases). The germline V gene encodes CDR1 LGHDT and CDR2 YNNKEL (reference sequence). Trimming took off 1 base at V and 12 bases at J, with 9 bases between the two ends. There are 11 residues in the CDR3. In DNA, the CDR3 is TGTGCCAGCAGCCAAGGGGGCCATAACACCTTC. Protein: CASSQGGHNTF.

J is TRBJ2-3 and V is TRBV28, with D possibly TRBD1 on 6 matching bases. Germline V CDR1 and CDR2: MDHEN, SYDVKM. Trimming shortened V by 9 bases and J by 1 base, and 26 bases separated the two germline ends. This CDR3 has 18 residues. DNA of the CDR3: TGTGCCAGACGTCCCTCCCTGGGGGCCCCACTCCGCACAGATACGCAGTATTTT. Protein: CARRPSLGAPLRTDTQYF.

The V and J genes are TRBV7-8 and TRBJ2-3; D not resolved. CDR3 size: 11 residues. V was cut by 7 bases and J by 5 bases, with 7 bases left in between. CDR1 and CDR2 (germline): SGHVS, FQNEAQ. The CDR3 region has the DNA TGTGCCAGCATAATGGAAGATACGCAGTATTTT. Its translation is CASIMEDTQYF.